These T cell receptor beta chains were read from a single sample in a study of blood T cell repertoires in COVID-19. The data were produced by immunoSEQ multiplex PCR, yet TCRdb's version contains in-frame clones alone and is incomplete. The sample contains 70,000 or so clones, about 88% of which appear only once. Sequencing was performed on peripheral blood. Every receptor here comes from a man aged 70-80 years with active COVID-19. The CDR3 runs from the conserved cysteine through the conserved F or W. Each record gives: D gene, clone size, V gene, CDR3 length, J gene, CDR3 protein, CDR3 DNA. A D gene is named only where the DNA matches it firmly. The size field is filled for only some rows; it gives once, few, many or a size class.

TRBD2	.	TRBV7-9	15	TRBJ2-3	CASSDGLAATDTQYF	TGTGCCAGCAGCGATGGACTAGCGGCCACAGATACGCAGTATTTT
.	.	TRBV5-1	18	TRBJ2-1	CASSLEGDVVGPYNEQFF	TGCGCCAGCAGCTTGGAGGGGGACGTCGTCGGTCCCTACAATGAGCAGTTCTTC
.	few	TRBV5-4	13	TRBJ1-5	CASSEGVEQPQHF	TGTGCCAGCAGCGAGGGGGTGGAGCAGCCCCAGCATTTT
TRBD2	few	TRBV27	15	TRBJ2-1	CASSLSGTSGLEQFF	TGTGCCAGCAGTTTATCGGGGACTAGCGGGTTGGAGCAGTTCTTC
TRBD2	.	TRBV4-1	19	TRBJ2-2	CASSQDLGSGRPNTGELFF	TGCGCCAGCAGCCAAGATTTGGGTAGCGGGAGGCCGAACACCGGGGAGCTGTTTTTT
.	.	TRBV27	13	TRBJ2-7	CASSWAGLGEQYF	TGTGCCAGCAGTTGGGCAGGGCTAGGAGAGCAGTACTTC
TRBD2	.	TRBV7-2	16	TRBJ2-1	CASRASGSPAYNEQFF	TGTGCCAGCAGGGCTAGCGGGAGCCCCGCCTACAATGAGCAGTTCTTC
.	.	TRBV30	14	TRBJ2-7	CAWSRGRGPYEQYF	TGTGCCTGGAGCCGAGGCAGGGGCCCTTACGAGCAGTACTTC
.	few	TRBV11-3	14	TRBJ2-3	CASSLARSTDTQYF	TGTGCCAGCAGCTTGGCCCGAAGCACAGATACGCAGTATTTT
TRBD1	.	TRBV19	15	TRBJ2-7	CASSSGTGSSYEQYF	TGTGCCAGTAGTTCCGGGACAGGGAGCTCCTACGAGCAGTACTTC
.	.	TRBV11-1	16	TRBJ2-5	CASSLDGGPLGETQYF	TGTGCCAGCAGCTTAGATGGAGGACCCCTGGGGGAGACCCAGTACTTC
TRBD1	.	TRBV3-1/TRBV3-2	15	TRBJ1-2	CASSQDGGQGFGYTF	TGTGCCAGCAGCCAAGATGGGGGACAGGGGTTTGGCTACACCTTC
.	few	TRBV28	15	TRBJ2-1	CASSTLLVVTDEQFF	TGTGCCAGCAGTACCCTACTAGTTGTGACCGATGAGCAGTTCTTC
TRBD1	.	TRBV2	14	TRBJ2-1	CASSPENRGLGQFF	TGTGCCAGCAGTCCGGAGAACAGGGGGCTAGGGCAGTTCTTC
.	.	TRBV7-3	13	TRBJ2-3	CASTHGGTDTQYF	TGTGCCAGCACCCACGGTGGCACAGATACGCAGTATTTT
TRBD2	.	TRBV24-1	14	TRBJ2-3	CATSGTRGTDTQYF	TGTGCCACCAGCGGGACTAGGGGCACAGATACGCAGTATTTT
TRBD2	.	TRBV19	16	TRBJ2-3	CASSIGGIGVGGTQYF	TGTGCCAGTAGTATCGGGGGGATTGGGGTTGGCGGTACGCAGTATTTT
.	.	TRBV19	15	TRBJ2-1	CASSIGGTAVNEQFF	TGTGCCAGTAGTATCGGAGGGACAGCAGTAAATGAGCAGTTCTTC
.	.	TRBV7-2	13	TRBJ1-2	CASSSQVDYGYTF	TGTGCCAGCAGCTCACAGGTGGACTATGGCTACACCTTC
TRBD2	once	TRBV15	14	TRBJ2-7	CATSRGGTTYEQYF	TGTGCCACCAGCAGGGGGGGGACTACCTACGAGCAGTACTTC
TRBD2	.	TRBV7-9	15	TRBJ2-1	CASSLVGGRGGEQFF	TGTGCCAGCAGCTTAGTTGGCGGGAGGGGCGGGGAGCAGTTCTTC
TRBD2	.	TRBV7-2	16	TRBJ2-3	CASSSGAGGSTDTQYF	TGTGCCAGCAGCTCGGGGGCGGGAGGGAGCACAGATACGCAGTATTTT
.	.	TRBV28	16	TRBJ2-1	CASSLATRTRADEQFF	TGTGCCAGCAGCCTAGCCACGAGGACCCGGGCCGATGAGCAGTTCTTC
.	.	TRBV6-2/TRBV6-3	14	TRBJ1-2	CASSYSGEPYGYTF	TGTGCCAGCAGTTACAGTGGAGAGCCCTATGGCTACACCTTC
.	.	TRBV19	14	TRBJ1-6	CASSQDAGESPLHF	TGTGCCAGTAGTCAGGACGCAGGGGAATCACCCCTCCACTTT
TRBD1	.	TRBV30	15	TRBJ1-5	CAWGQGAGSNQPQHF	TGTGCCTGGGGGCAGGGGGCTGGTAGCAATCAGCCCCAGCATTTT
.	.	TRBV19	16	TRBJ1-5	CASSGAASVLEWPQHF	TGTGCCAGTAGTGGAGCAGCCTCGGTTCTCGAGTGGCCCCAGCATTTT
.	once	TRBV25-1	14	TRBJ1-4	CASRAGPGGEKLFF	TGTGCCAGCAGAGCGGGCCCGGGAGGGGAAAAACTGTTTTTT
TRBD2	.	TRBV10-3	17	TRBJ2-3	CAISEGGASGSSDTQYF	TGTGCCATCAGTGAGGGTGGGGCTAGCGGGAGCTCAGATACGCAGTATTTT
TRBD1	.	TRBV14	14	TRBJ2-3	CASSPFDGQGTQYF	TGTGCCAGCAGCCCCTTCGACGGACAGGGTACGCAGTATTTT
.	.	TRBV7-9	15	TRBJ2-3	CASSLALLGADTQYF	TGTGCCAGCAGCTTAGCGCTGTTGGGAGCAGATACGCAGTATTTT
TRBD1	.	TRBV29-1	13	TRBJ1-1	CSVGQGADTEAFF	TGCAGCGTAGGACAGGGGGCCGACACTGAAGCTTTCTTT
.	.	TRBV10-2	13	TRBJ1-2	CASSRGGDYGYTF	TGCGCCAGCAGCCGGGGGGGAGACTATGGCTACACCTTC
.	.	TRBV4-3	15	TRBJ2-7	CASSQGRQGLYEQYF	TGCGCCAGCAGCCAGGGTAGGCAGGGCCTCTACGAGCAGTACTTC
.	.	TRBV7-8	16	TRBJ2-1	CASSLVWVGRVSEQFF	TGTGCCAGCAGCTTAGTATGGGTGGGTCGGGTGAGTGAGCAGTTCTTC
.	.	TRBV5-1	12	TRBJ2-1	CASSFRDNEQFF	TGCGCCAGCAGCTTTCGGGACAATGAGCAGTTCTTC
TRBD2	.	TRBV7-8	15	TRBJ2-1	CASSPQGTSVNEQFF	TGTGCCAGCAGCCCCCAAGGGACTAGCGTGAATGAGCAGTTCTTC